This passage covers 14 T cell receptor beta chains from one sample sequenced in a study of long-term antiretroviral therapy in people with HIV. With survey level as its setting, the immunoSEQ assay was v3.0. The method was immunoSEQ multiplex PCR; TCRdb's version includes in-frame clones alone and lacks a portion of them. The table shows 20,000 or so clones, with less than 85% occurring only once. The material was unsorted PBMCs, obtained 0.5 years before starting antiretroviral therapy. These receptors came from a woman aged 45-60 years with HIV.

This clone was observed a handful of times. The CDR3: CASSEGKPGPYEQYF. The CDR3, as DNA: TGCGCCAGCAGTGAGGGAAAACCGGGACCCTACGAGCAGTACTTC. The rearrangement joins TRBV10-1 to TRBJ2-7, with D perhaps being TRBD1 or TRBD2 (5 bases each). Between the trimmed V and J ends, which lost 2 bases and 2 bases, there was a span of 13 bases. This CDR3 region has 15 residues. CDR1 is WNHNN, CDR2 SYGVQD, per germline (reference sequence).

The gene calls are TRBV7-9 and TRBJ2-1; 8 bases are shared with TRBD1. There are 15 residues in the CDR3. J lost 2 bases, V lost 4 bases, and 4 bases had no gene match. From germline, CDR1 is SEHNR and CDR2 FQNEAQ (reference sequence). CDR3 sequence: CASSSGTGPYNEQFF. The CDR3 region has the DNA TGTGCCAGCAGCTCCGGGACAGGACCCTACAATGAGCAGTTCTTC.

This chain connects TRBV5-1 to TRBJ2-7; D remains unclear. With 4 bases removed from V and 5 bases from J, the gap between germline ends came to 19 bases. Per the germline V gene, CDR1 is SGHRS and CDR2 is YFSETQ. The CDR3 runs to 15 residues. The CDR3 DNA is TGCGCCAGCAGCCTAGATCCCGGGTCACCGAACGAGCAGTACGTC. This codes for CASSLDPGSPNEQYV.

The chain couples TRBV9 to TRBJ2-7, with D uncertain. Germline assignment: CDR1 SGDLS and CDR2 YYNGEE. The ends were cut back, 5 bases at V and 5 bases at J, with 8 bases in the middle. The CDR3 runs 11 residues. The CDR3 DNA is TGTGCCAGCAGGAGGCTGCACGAGCAGTACGTC. Translation gives CASRRLHEQYV.

The CDR3 sequence is CASSFRGISYNSPLHF. The CDR3 DNA sequence: TGCGCCAGCAGCTTTAGGGGTATCTCCTATAATTCACCCCTCCACTTT. The V and J genes are TRBV5-1 and TRBJ1-6; D is possibly TRBD1 (5 bases). Germline CDR1 is SGHRS and CDR2 is YFSETQ. This CDR3 comprises 16 residues. V lost 2 bases and J 0 bases, leaving 9 bases between the germline ends.

This rearrangement joins TRBV14 to TRBJ2-5, with 8 bases that match TRBD1. V shed 4 bases, J shed 4 bases, and the junction held 8 bases outside the gene matches. This CDR3 is built from 15 residues. Germline-derived CDR1 and CDR2 are SGHDN and FVKESK. CDR3 coding DNA: TGTGCCAGCAGCCTAGATTCGACAGGGGCAGAGACCCAGTACTTC. Translation gives CASSLDSTGAETQYF.

This clone was seen only a few times. The chain employs TRBV29-1 and TRBJ2-7; 9 bases match TRBD2. The CDR3 loop spans 12 amino acids. The J segment lost 4 bases and the V segment lost 6 bases, leaving 4 bases of the junction unmatched. CDR1 is SQVTM, CDR2 ANQGSEA, per germline. The CDR3 coding sequence is TGCAGCGTCTCTAGCGGGGCTTACGAGCAGTACTTC. Residues: CSVSSGAYEQYF.

There are a few counts of this clone. This chain uses TRBV2 with TRBJ1-5, with D unclear. Germline V gives CDR1 SNHLY, CDR2 FYNNEI. Between the trimmed V and J ends, which lost 4 bases and 2 bases, there was a span of 12 bases. This CDR3 region has 15 residues. The CDR3 region has the DNA TGTGCCAGCAGTGGGGGTTTCGGTGGCAATCAGCCCCAGCATTTT. This sequence encodes CASSGGFGGNQPQHF.

This clone occurred a few times. The rearrangement uses TRBV6-1 and TRBJ2-7; the D gene could be TRBD1 or TRBD2 (5 bases each). Germline V gene sequence: CDR1 MNHNS, CDR2 SASEGT. The CDR3 covers 14 residues. V was pared by 3 bases and J by 3 bases, with 12 bases between. CDR3 residues: CASSEWDGIYEQYV. CDR3 nucleotide sequence: TGTGCCAGCAGTGAGTGGGACGGAATCTACGAGCAGTACGTC.

The chain recombines TRBV6-6 with TRBJ2-5; 7 nucleotides line up with TRBD2. This CDR3 comprises 14 residues. Germline V gene data show CDR1 as MNHNY and CDR2 as SVGAGI (reference sequence). Germline trimming cut 6 bases from V and 1 base from J; bases unmatched to any gene: 5. CDR3 sequence: CASRELAAQETQYF. CDR3 nucleotide sequence: TGTGCCAGCAGGGAGCTAGCGGCCCAAGAGACCCAGTACTTC.

The J gene is TRBJ2-5, the V gene TRBV29-1, with D tentatively TRBD1 or TRBD2 (5 bases each). V lost 4 bases to trimming and J lost 1 base, with 7 bases between them. There are 12 residues in the CDR3. Germline CDR1 is SQVTM and CDR2 is ANQGSEA. CDR3 DNA: TGCAGCGTTGGAGGGACCCAAGAGACCCAGTACTTC. It translates to CSVGGTQETQYF.

This clone has just a few counts. The CDR3 sequence is CASSLGSQETQYF. The CDR3 DNA follows: TGCGCCAGCAGCTTGGGCTCTCAAGAGACCCAGTACTTC. This chain uses TRBV5-1 with TRBJ2-5; D not resolved. The CDR3 has 13 residues. Trimming shortened V by 0 bases and J by 2 bases, and 5 bases separated the two germline ends. The germline CDR1 and CDR2 sequences are SGHRS and YFSETQ. The full variable domain, with the rest looked up from reference TRBV5-1 and TRBJ2-5, is KAGVTQTPRYLIKTRGQQVTLSCSPISGHRSVSWYQQTPGQGLQFLFEYFSETQRNKGNFPGRFSGRQFSNSRSEMNVSTLELGDSALYLCASSLGSQETQYFGPGTRLLVL.

The J gene is TRBJ1-6, the V gene TRBV5-1; no clear D. Germline lookup yields CDR1 SGHRS and CDR2 YFSETQ. Trimming took off 0 bases at V and 7 bases at J, with 14 bases between the two ends. The CDR3 totals 16 residues. CDR3 nucleotide sequence: TGCGCCAGCAGCTTGGACATCCGGGTGACCAATTCACCCCTCCACTTT. Residues: CASSLDIRVTNSPLHF.

This chain joins TRBV30 and TRBJ2-3, with D tentatively TRBD2 (6 bases). V shed 5 bases and J shed 7 bases, with 13 bases lying between them. CDR3 length: 12 residues. CDR1 GTSNPN and CDR2 SVGIG come from the germline V gene (reference sequence). The CDR3 region has the DNA TGTGCCTGGGGAGGGGACGGGAATACGCAGTATTTT. Protein: CAWGGDGNTQYF.